This TCR beta chain stems from a study of chemoradiotherapy in HPV16-positive cancers. Across the study: Candidate HPV-specific clones and shared TCR motifs came from a couple of HPV16-positive patients.

The V end was cut by 0 bases, the J end by 4 bases, with 10 bases between. CDR1 is SGHRS and CDR2 is YFSETQ in the germline V gene. The CDR3 sequence is 15 residues long. The table came from immunoSEQ multiplex PCR; TCRdb's copy has only in-frame clones and leaves some out. Here the sample spans more than 30,000 clones, roughly nine tenths being singletons. This rearrangement joins TRBV5-1 to TRBJ2-2; D is possibly TRBD1 (6 bases). The material was blood, obtained from a patient who underwent chemoradiotherapy. This sequence was found in a human donor with HPV-associated anogenital cancer. CDR3 amino acids: CASSLALGGTGELFF. The CDR3 nucleotides are TGCGCCAGCAGCTTGGCCTTAGGGGGCACCGGGGAGCTGTTTTTT.